This T cell receptor beta chain was identified in a study of blood T cell repertoires in COVID-19. Study as a whole: PBMCs, B-cell-depleted T cells, or T cells provided the cDNA or gDNA that made up the material.

Seattle enrolled patients during active infection and tracked them longitudinally. Clones were read by immunoSEQ multiplex PCR, and TCRdb kept only the in-frame ones, dropping some. Here the sample spans approximately 170,000 clones, approximately 91% being singletons. Specimen: peripheral blood. This receptor was identified in a man between 18 and 29 years old with COVID-19, enrolled during active disease.

The chain's CDR3 is CASSIGLAGGRIEQFF. The DNA of the CDR3 is TGTGCCAGCAGCATTGGACTAGCGGGAGGGCGGATTGAGCAGTTCTTC. V is TRBV11-2 and J is TRBJ2-1; 15 bases line up with TRBD2. CDR1 and CDR2 (germline): SGHAT, FQNNGV. The V segment lost 5 bases and the J segment 9 bases; nucleotides outside the gene matches: 8. The CDR3 contains 16 residues. Full variable domain (rest looked up from reference TRBV11-2 and TRBJ2-1): EAGVAQSPRYKIIEKRQSVAFWCNPISGHATLYWYQQILGQGPKLLIQFQNNGVVDDSQLPKDRFSAERLKGVDSTLKIQPAKLEDSAVYLCASSIGLAGGRIEQFFGPGTRLTVL.